This TCR beta chain comes out of a study of response to subunit inactivated influenza vaccine. Germline trimming cut 0 bases from V and 4 bases from J; bases unmatched to any gene: 3. The CDR3 length is 15 residues. Germline CDR1 is SGHRS and CDR2 is YFSETQ. Study-wide points: Authors suggested few new T cells are recruited by each seasonal influenza vaccination.

TCRdb re-derived calls from the RT-PCR reads in MiXCR, one entry per CDR3 protein. The sample holds about 570,000 distinct CDR3 sequences, about 10% seen once. Comment on this clonotype: The target antigen is unknown.

V gene TRBV5-1 combines with J gene TRBJ2-1; 8 nucleotides match TRBD1. The sequenced sample was PBMCs from blood, obtained on the day of vaccination. The sequence derives from a man aged 50 to 60 who received an inactivated influenza vaccine. Written as DNA, the CDR3 is TGCGCCAGCAGCTTGGGGGACAGGAAATACAATGAGCAGTTCTTC. Translating gives CASSLGDRKYNEQFF. The variable domain in full, with the rest retrieved from reference TRBV5-1 and TRBJ2-1, is KAGVTQTPRYLIKTRGQQVTLSCSPISGHRSVSWYQQTPGQGLQFLFEYFSETQRNKGNFPGRFSGRQFSNSRSEMNVSTLELGDSALYLCASSLGDRKYNEQFFGPGTRLTVL.